This entry lists 32 T cell receptor beta chains sequenced from one sample in a study of T cell clonality in common variable immunodeficiency. The protocol was immunoSEQ multiplex PCR, while the TCRdb copy is restricted to in-frame clones and leaves out a portion. Reported are tens of thousands of clones, none seen only once; the ten largest carry about 1%. The source material was peripheral blood mononuclear cells. All receptors derive from a person aged 18 to 70 in good health.

This clone was seen at least ten times. The read comes to an end 3 residues before the CDR3 does, leaving the germline J gene to fill in the end. The chain is built from TRBV6-1 and TRBJ2-7; maybe TRBD1 (6 bases). Germline V gene sequence: CDR1 MNHNS, CDR2 SASEGT. V shed 4 bases and J shed 0 bases, with 13 bases lying between them. The CDR3 has 15 amino acids. Partial CDR3 DNA: TGTGCCAGCAGTGCCTATTGGGACAACTCCTACGAG. It is translated as CASSAYWDNSYE. In full, the CDR3 reads CASSAYWDNSYEQYF.

This clone appeared many times. The read gets to within 3 residues of the CDR3 end, and the germline J gene fills in the rest. This sequence joins TRBV10-1 and TRBJ2-3, with 9 bases that match TRBD2. The CDR3 extends over 16 amino acids. Trimming removed 0 bases from V and 5 bases from J; junction bases left unmatched: 6. Germline-derived CDR1 and CDR2 are WNHNN and SYGVQD (reference sequence). This CDR3 is CASSESAGGPGDTQYF. The CDR3 DNA, read in part, is TGCGCCAGCAGTGAGTCGGCGGGAGGGCCGGGAGATACG.

This clone was recorded at least ten times. The CDR3 extends 3 residues past the end of the read, so its final part is completed from the germline J gene. Within the sample, other DNA sequences also encode this same CDR3. This chain connects TRBV19 to TRBJ1-2; maybe TRBD1 (6 bases). The length of the CDR3 is 13 residues. Germline CDR1 is LNHDA and CDR2 is SQIVND (reference sequence). The DNA read from the CDR3 is TGTGCCAGTAGTATAGTACAGGGTGGCGGC. It yields the protein CASSIVQGGG. The whole CDR3 protein reads CASSIVQGGGYTF.

In its sample, this clone was seen many times. The read falls 3 residues short of the CDR3 end, and the missing part is taken from the germline J gene. This sequence joins TRBV5-1 and TRBJ2-3; 9 bases line up with TRBD2. This CDR3 comprises 16 residues. Germline lookup yields CDR1 SGHRS and CDR2 YFSETQ. Trimming removed 0 bases from V and 2 bases from J; junction bases left unmatched: 4. The sequenced CDR3 bases are TGCGCCAGCAGCTTGGCTAGCGGGACGGCCACAGATACG. It is translated as CASSLASGTATDT. The full CDR3 reads CASSLASGTATDTQYF.

This clone appeared many times. The read falls 3 residues short of the CDR3 end, and the missing part is taken from the germline J gene. This chain joins TRBV5-1 and TRBJ1-3; 10 bases fit TRBD1. Germline assignment: CDR1 SGHRS and CDR2 YFSETQ. CDR3 size: 14 residues. CDR3 loop: CASSYGTGEGTIYF. The CDR3 DNA, read in part, is TGCGCCAGCAGCTACGGGACAGGGGAAGGAACC.

The sample holds many counts of this clone. Read coverage stops 3 residues before the CDR3 terminus; the germline J gene supplies the remainder. The chain employs TRBV12-3 or TRBV12-4 and TRBJ1-1; tentative D call: TRBD1 (6 bases). The CDR3 contains 14 residues. The V and J ends lost 8 bases and 0 bases respectively, with 13 bases between them. The covered CDR3 bases are TGTGCCAGCGGCCCAGGACAGATGAACACTGAA. It translates to CASGPGQMNTE. The whole CDR3 sequence is CASGPGQMNTEAFF.

This clone was recorded many times. The read halts 3 residues ahead of the CDR3 end, with the missing end drawn from the germline J gene. The chain combines TRBV10-3 with TRBJ2-7; 9 nucleotides align to TRBD1. V was pared by 2 bases and J by 4 bases, with 3 bases of the junction left unmatched. Per germline, CDR1 ENHRY and CDR2 SYGVKD. The CDR3 sequence is 14 residues long. The CDR3 spells CAISEGGQGYEQYF. The covered CDR3 bases are TGTGCCATCAGTGAGGGGGGACAGGGATACGAG.

This clone was recorded many times. With the read ending 3 residues before the CDR3 end, the germline J gene is used to fill in that end. The chain joins TRBV19 to TRBJ2-1; D gene ambiguous. V was shortened by 5 bases and J by 6 bases, with 11 bases between the two germline ends. The CDR3 spans 13 residues. CDR1 LNHDA and CDR2 SQIVND come from the germline V gene (reference sequence). Here the CDR3 reads CASSAETGNEQFF. The covered CDR3 bases are TGTGCCAGTAGTGCTGAAACGGGCAATGAG.

This clone occurred many times. The observed sequence ends 3 residues before the CDR3 terminus, with the missing tail filled in from the germline J gene. The chain links TRBV7-9 to TRBJ2-7, with a possible D match to TRBD1 (5 bases). This CDR3 is built from 13 residues. The germline CDR1 and CDR2 sequences are SEHNR and FQNEAQ (reference sequence). V was clipped by 0 bases and J by 4 bases, with 7 bases between them. The DNA read from the CDR3 is TGTGCCAGCAGCTTAGCCGACAGTTACGAG. Translated, it gives CASSLADSYE. The full CDR3 sequence reads CASSLADSYEQYF. The variable domain in full, completed from reference TRBV7-9 and TRBJ2-7, reads DTGVSQNPRHKITKRGQNVTFRCDPISEHNRLYWYRQTLGQGPEFLTYFQNEAQLEKSRLLSDRFSAERPKGSFSTLEIQRTEQGDSAMYLCASSLADSYEQYFGPGTRLTVT.

Ten or more counts support this clone. The read falls 3 residues short of the CDR3 end, and the missing part is taken from the germline J gene. This chain links TRBV28 with TRBJ1-5; 8 bases align to TRBD1. The CDR3 loop spans 13 amino acids. In germline, CDR1 is MDHEN, CDR2 SYDVKM. V lost 7 bases to trimming and J lost 4 bases; unmatched junction nucleotides: 3. The CDR3 bases that were read are TGTGCCAGCATTGACAGGGGTAATCAGCCC. Translating it yields CASIDRGNQP. The full CDR3 reads CASIDRGNQPQHF. The variable domain in full, completed from reference TRBV28 and TRBJ1-5, reads DVKVTQSSRYLVKRTGEKVFLECVQDMDHENMFWYRQDPGLGLRLIYFSYDVKMKEKGDIPEGYSVSREKKERFSLILESASTNQTSMYLCASIDRGNQPQHFGDGTRLSIL.

This clone was found many times. The read finishes 3 residues shy of the CDR3 end, and the germline J gene is used to complete it. The chain joins TRBV20-1 to TRBJ1-2, with TRBD1 matching over 11 bases. Trimming cost V 6 bases and J 4 bases; bases outside gene matches: 7. This CDR3 contains 14 residues. Germline lookup yields CDR1 DFQATT and CDR2 SNEGSKA (reference sequence). The DNA read from the CDR3 is TGCAGTGCCTTGGGACAGGGGGTTGTCTATGGC. This sequence encodes CSALGQGVVYG. The entire CDR3 is CSALGQGVVYGYTF.

Concerning this clone itself: The CDR3 is cut off 3 residues early in the read; its end comes from the germline J gene. The chain recombines TRBV25-1 with TRBJ1-2; tentative D call: TRBD1 (6 bases). The V gene's germline CDR1 is MGHDK and CDR2 SYGVNS. The CDR3 covers 15 residues. Partial CDR3 DNA: TGTGCCAGCAGTGCTTCCGGAACAGGGCCCGGCGGC. Translated: CASSASGTGPGG. The complete CDR3 sequence is CASSASGTGPGGYTF.

This clone was seen ten or more times. The sequenced fragment ends 3 residues before the CDR3 boundary, so the rest is inferred from the germline J gene. The gene calls are TRBV29-1 and TRBJ1-1; TRBD1 is a possible D gene (5 bases). This CDR3 has 13 amino acids. Germline values: CDR1 SQVTM, CDR2 ANQGSEA. Trimming pared 7 bases from V and 3 bases from J, leaving 15 bases between. CDR3 loop: CSGGSGVDTEAFF. CDR3 DNA (partial): TGCAGCGGGGGGTCGGGGGTGGACACTGAA.

This clone was picked up many times. The read is 3 residues too short to cover the CDR3 end, so that end is filled in from the germline J gene. The rearrangement joins TRBV14 to TRBJ2-5, with D possibly matching TRBD2 (6 bases). The CDR3 covers 13 residues. CDR1 and CDR2 (germline): SGHDN, FVKESK. Trimming removed 2 bases from V and 7 bases from J, with 11 bases in between. CDR3 amino acids: CASSQPLGGTQYF. The sequenced CDR3 bases are TGTGCCAGCAGCCAACCCCTCGGGGGGACC.

This clone occurred many times. The sequenced fragment ends 3 residues before the CDR3 boundary, so the rest is inferred from the germline J gene. V is TRBV5-4 and J is TRBJ2-5, with TRBD1 as a possible D gene (5 bases). Trimming took 3 bases from V and 2 from J, leaving 11 bases between them. CDR3 length: 14 amino acids. Germline V gives CDR1 SGHNT, CDR2 YYREEE (reference sequence). The CDR3 protein is CASSSRAQQETQYF. The covered CDR3 bases are TGTGCCAGCAGCTCCAGGGCACAACAAGAGACC.

This clone was observed many times. The read terminates 3 residues before the CDR3 end, so the remaining end is supplied by the germline J gene. The chain carries TRBV30 and TRBJ2-2; 7 nucleotides match TRBD1. Germline V gives CDR1 GTSNPN, CDR2 SVGIG (reference sequence). This CDR3 region has 14 residues. The ends lost 3 bases at V and 4 bases at J; junction bases unmatched: 5. This chain's CDR3 is CAWSPGQLTGELFF. The DNA read from the CDR3 is TGTGCCTGGAGCCCGGGACAGCTCACCGGGGAG.

Ten or more counts support this clone. The read ends 3 residues before the CDR3 terminus; that terminus is restored from the germline J gene. This chain joins TRBV6-2 or TRBV6-3 and TRBJ2-7; TRBD1 matches at 9 bases. J gave up 3 bases and V 7 bases, and 16 bases lay outside the gene matches. Germline V gives CDR1 MNHEY, CDR2 SVGEGT. CDR3 length equals 17 residues. Partial CDR3 DNA: TGTGCCAGCACCTCCAAAAACCACAGGGGGCCAATCTACGAG. Its translation is CASTSKNHRGPIYE. The complete CDR3 protein is CASTSKNHRGPIYEQYF.

In this sample, this clone turned up many times. Read coverage stops 3 residues before the CDR3 terminus; the germline J gene supplies the remainder. This chain uses TRBV5-4 with TRBJ1-2; 7 bases map to TRBD1. Unmatched junction bases numbered 8, after V lost 3 bases and J lost 0 bases. Germline CDR1 and CDR2: SGHNT and YYREEE (reference sequence). CDR3 length equals 16 residues. This CDR3 is CASSSDRAPTNYGYTF. The CDR3 DNA, read in part, is TGTGCCAGCAGCTCTGACAGGGCACCAACTAACTATGGC.

This clone was found many times. Coverage ceases 3 residues before the CDR3 finishes, and the germline J gene fills in the end. The J gene is TRBJ1-1, the V gene TRBV18; 8 bases fit TRBD1. The ends lost 5 bases at V and 5 bases at J; junction bases unmatched: 4. The CDR3 has 13 residues. The germline CDR1 and CDR2 sequences are KGHSH and LQKENI. CDR3 region: CASSSDRETEAFF. The sequenced CDR3 bases are TGTGCCAGCTCATCGGACAGGGAGACTGAA.

This clone was counted at least ten times. The read terminates 3 residues ahead of where the CDR3 ends, so the germline J gene completes it. The chain recombines TRBV20-1 with TRBJ2-2, with D uncertain. Deletions cut 1 base from V and 5 bases from J, with 14 bases between. The CDR3 totals 15 residues. Germline values: CDR1 DFQATT, CDR2 SNEGSKA (reference sequence). CDR3 in amino acids: CSARVLRSETGELFF. CDR3 DNA (partial): TGCAGTGCTAGAGTTCTCAGGTCTGAGACCGGGGAG.

This clone was detected many times. The read ends 3 residues shy of where the CDR3 ends; the end is completed using the germline J gene. The J gene is TRBJ1-1, the V gene TRBV18; 7 nucleotides match TRBD1. J gave up 4 bases and V 2 bases, and 4 bases lay outside the gene matches. Germline lookup yields CDR1 KGHSH and CDR2 LQKENI. This CDR3 is built from 14 residues. CDR3 in amino acids: CASSPGQVGTEAFF. Partial CDR3 DNA: TGTGCCAGCTCACCAGGACAGGTTGGCACTGAA.

Ten or more counts support this clone. The DNA read from the CDR3 is TGTGCCAGCAGCGCAAGACAGGGAACCGATCAGCCC. This encodes CASSARQGTDQP. From start to end, the CDR3 is CASSARQGTDQPQHF. The chain uses TRBV7-8 and TRBJ1-5; 7 positions match TRBD1. The CDR3 end is not reached by the read, which stops 3 residues before it; the germline J gene fills it in. The CDR3 totals 15 residues. The V and J ends lost 5 bases and 5 bases, in that order; junction bases with no gene match: 9. Per the germline V gene, CDR1 is SGHVS and CDR2 is FQNEAQ.

This clone was seen repeatedly, ten times or more. The sequence runs out 3 residues before the end of the CDR3; the remainder is reconstructed from the germline J gene. The chain links TRBV11-2 to TRBJ2-4, with 7 nucleotides matching TRBD2. The CDR3 spans 14 residues. Per the germline V gene, CDR1 is SGHAT and CDR2 is FQNNGV. After removal of 4 bases from V and 2 bases from J, the junction contained 2 bases not matched to a gene. The CDR3 bases that were read are TGTGCCAGCAGCTCACTAGCGACCAAAAACATT. Translated: CASSSLATKNI. The entire CDR3 is CASSSLATKNIQYF.

This clone was seen at least ten times. Read coverage stops 3 residues before the CDR3 terminus; the germline J gene supplies the remainder. The chain combines TRBV7-9 with TRBJ1-4; possibly TRBD1 for D (5 bases). From germline, CDR1 is SEHNR and CDR2 FQNEAQ (reference sequence). Deletions cut 5 bases from V and 5 bases from J, with 9 bases between. The CDR3 extends over 13 amino acids. CDR3 sequence: CASSPGPNEKLFF. The CDR3 DNA, read in part, is TGTGCCAGCAGCCCAGGGCCGAATGAAAAA.

This clone was recorded a few times. The read ends 3 residues shy of where the CDR3 ends; the end is completed using the germline J gene. The chain employs TRBV20-1 and TRBJ1-5, with 8 positions matching TRBD1. The CDR3 spans 20 residues. Germline V gene sequence: CDR1 DFQATT, CDR2 SNEGSKA (reference sequence). J was trimmed by 2 bases and V by 1 base; bases with no gene match: 19. The CDR3 bases that were read are TGCAGTGCTAGAGGTGGAACGAAGACAGGGGTTGTGCGGCGCAATCAGCCC. Translation: CSARGGTKTGVVRRNQP. The complete CDR3 reads CSARGGTKTGVVRRNQPQHF.

This clone was counted between two and nine times. The read ends 3 residues early relative to the CDR3; the germline J gene fills the gap. The chain employs TRBV19 and TRBJ1-5; 7 nucleotides align to TRBD1. J lost 1 base, V lost 7 bases, and 4 bases had no gene match. In germline, CDR1 is LNHDA, CDR2 SQIVND (reference sequence). The CDR3 runs to 14 residues. The DNA read from the CDR3 is TGTGCCAGTAACCCGGGACAGAGCAATCAGCCC. This gives the protein CASNPGQSNQP. The whole CDR3 protein is CASNPGQSNQPQHF.

This clone has at least ten counts. The CDR3 goes on 3 residues after the read ends, and that part is filled in from the germline J gene. The rearrangement uses TRBV29-1 and TRBJ1-1; tentative D call: TRBD1 (6 bases). Trimming left V 3 bases short and J 1 base short, with 9 bases between. Germline assignment: CDR1 SQVTM and CDR2 ANQGSEA. The CDR3 spans 13 residues. CDR3 DNA (partial): TGCAGCGTTGAGGGGGGGGCGAACACTGAA. Its protein product is CSVEGGANTE. Given in full, the CDR3 is CSVEGGANTEAFF. Variable domain in full (rest from reference TRBV29-1 and TRBJ1-1): SAVISQKPSRDICQRGTSLTIQCQVDSQVTMMFWYRQQPGQSLTLIATANQGSEATYESGFVIDKFPISRPNLTFSTLTVSNMSPEDSSIYLCSVEGGANTEAFFGQGTRLTVV.

This clone has ten or more counts. The CDR3 end lies 3 residues beyond the end of the read and is filled in from the germline J gene. V is TRBV29-1 and J is TRBJ1-1; D gene unclear. The CDR3 totals 14 residues. Trimming shortened V by 3 bases and J by 1 base, and 12 bases separated the two germline ends. Germline lookup yields CDR1 SQVTM and CDR2 ANQGSEA. Here the CDR3 reads CSVDGVHENTEAFF. The sequenced part of the CDR3 DNA is TGCAGCGTTGACGGGGTACACGAGAACACTGAA.

This clone was recorded at least ten times. The read falls 3 residues short of the CDR3 end, and the missing part is taken from the germline J gene. V usage is TRBV5-6 and J usage is TRBJ2-5, with 9 bases fitting TRBD1. Unmatched junction bases numbered 5, after V lost 4 bases and J lost 1 base. The germline gives CDR1 SGHDT, CDR2 YYEEEE. The CDR3 runs 15 residues. CDR3 DNA (partial): TGTGCCAGCAGCGCGGGACAGGGACCCCAAGAGACC. It translates to CASSAGQGPQET. The full CDR3 is CASSAGQGPQETQYF.

This clone was seen ten or more times. The CDR3 goes on 3 residues after the read ends, and that part is filled in from the germline J gene. The chain uses TRBV20-1 and TRBJ2-5; possible D gene TRBD1, 7 bases. V lost 1 base and J lost 1, with 16 bases in between. CDR1 and CDR2 from the germline V gene are DFQATT and SNEGSKA (reference sequence). This CDR3 has 16 amino acids. CDR3 DNA, as far as it was read: TGCAGTGCTAGAGGGCAGGGGGGAGTAATCCAAGAGACC. Translating it yields CSARGQGGVIQET. The full-length CDR3 reads as CSARGQGGVIQETQYF.

This clone was picked up many times. The CDR3 end lies 3 residues beyond the end of the read and is filled in from the germline J gene. This rearrangement joins TRBV7-8 to TRBJ1-1; the match to TRBD1 covers 7 bases. Germline lookup yields CDR1 SGHVS and CDR2 FQNEAQ. V lost 5 bases and J lost 0; bases outside the gene matches: 9. This CDR3 comprises 16 residues. CDR3 DNA, as far as it was read: TGTGCCAGCAGCACCGGGGACAGCCGGGTGAACACTGAA. Translated, it gives CASSTGDSRVNTE. The CDR3 reads in full as CASSTGDSRVNTEAFF.

This clone showed up many times. One end of the junction fails to match germline, which may point to a read error. The CDR3 goes on 3 residues after the read ends, and that part is filled in from the germline J gene. V is TRBV4-1 and J is TRBJ2-1; 8 bases agree with TRBD2. The length of the CDR3 is 15 residues. CDR1 MGHRA and CDR2 YSYEKL come from the germline V gene. The CDR3 bases that were read are TGCACCAGCAGCCTTAAGGGACTAGTTAACAATGAG. It encodes CTSSLKGLVNNE. The CDR3 as a whole reads CTSSLKGLVNNEQFF.